This passage covers 22 T cell receptor beta chains from one sample sequenced in a study of immune characterization of retroperitoneal liposarcoma (dated by TCRdb to the late 2010s). To prepare the library, PCR was applied. Reads for this sample came from a NextSeq 500. In TCRdb, the public reads were trimmed at Q25 with fastp and aligned with MiXCR, with productive beta chains retained. Every entry covers one CDR3 protein and lists the most common genes and DNA from its rows. The sample includes roughly 10,000 distinct CDR3 sequences, with roughly 22% observed a single time. The ten largest account for more than 8.5% of the sample. The material sequenced was blood. All receptors come from a female donor with retroperitoneal liposarcoma.

The V call is TRBV10-3, the J call TRBJ2-1; the D gene is possibly TRBD2 (5 bases). CDR3 length: 13 amino acids. Germline V gene sequence: CDR1 ENHRY, CDR2 SYGVKD. The ends were cut back, 9 bases at V and 0 bases at J, with 9 bases in the middle. This CDR3 is CAILRDSYNEQFF. In nucleotides, the CDR3 is TGTGCCATACTCCGGGACTCCTACAATGAGCAGTTCTTC.

The J gene is TRBJ2-1, the V gene TRBV4-1; TRBD1 aligns across 8 bases. The DNA end is a closer match to TRBJ2-7, so the J assignment may be wrong. This CDR3 spans 13 amino acids. Germline assignment: CDR1 MGHRA and CDR2 YSYEKL. The CDR3 nucleotides are TGCGCCAGCAGCCAAGACAGGGGGCTCGAGCAGTACTTC. It specifies CASSQDRGLEQYF.

The table lists this clonotype with many counts. The gene calls are TRBV6-1 and TRBJ2-5; TRBD1 might be the D (5 bases). The DNA end favors TRBJ2-7, so the J call may be wrong. The CDR3 sequence is 11 residues long. The germline V gene has CDR1 MNHNS and CDR2 SASEGT. In nucleotides, the CDR3 is TGTGCCAGCAGCGGACAAGACGAGCAGTACTTC. Its protein product is CASSGQDEQYF.

The rearrangement links TRBV18 to TRBJ2-5; either TRBD1 or TRBD2 may supply D (6 bases each). CDR1 and CDR2 from the germline V gene are KGHSH and LQKENI. Trimming left V 2 bases short and J 1 base short, with 14 bases between. The CDR3 spans 16 residues. The CDR3 DNA reads TGTGCCAGCTCACCAAGAGGGGGACTTCGCCAAGAGACCCAGTACTTC. Translated, it gives CASSPRGGLRQETQYF.

The chain combines TRBV6-1 with TRBJ1-2; 9 nucleotides align to TRBD1. The V and J ends lost 1 base and 9 bases, in that order; junction bases with no gene match: 18. From germline, CDR1 is MNHNS and CDR2 SASEGT. CDR3 length: 18 residues. The CDR3, as DNA: TGTGCCAGCAGTGAAGGATTACAGGGGGCACTCCACGGTTATCGCTACACCTTC. Translated: CASSEGLQGALHGYRYTF.

The table lists this clonotype with a few counts. V usage is TRBV5-6 and J usage is TRBJ2-5, with TRBD2 identical over 9 bases. CDR3 size: 16 residues. Germline V gene lookup returns CDR1 SGHDT and CDR2 YYEEEE. The junction had 8 bases not matched to a gene; V was cut back by 4 bases and J by 1 base. This CDR3 is CASSPGPSGTQETQYF. The CDR3, as DNA: TGTGCCAGCAGCCCAGGGCCTAGCGGGACCCAAGAGACCCAGTACTTC.

This clonotype was picked up many times. The V and J genes are TRBV6-1 and TRBJ1-2, with D unresolved. Germline CDR1 is MNHNS and CDR2 is SASEGT. V dropped 5 bases and J dropped 8 bases, with 21 bases sitting between them. The CDR3 runs 15 residues. CDR3 DNA sequence: TGTGCCAGCAGTTCCGCCCGGGCCCTCGAATGGGGCTACACCTTC. Translating gives CASSSARALEWGYTF.

On this clonotype itself: A much larger clone differs from this one at a single base, so this may be a read error. This chain uses TRBV7-2 with TRBJ2-1; D is perhaps TRBD2 (6 bases). The closer fit of TRBJ2-7 to the DNA end suggests the J call may be wrong. The CDR3 covers 14 residues. Germline values: CDR1 SGHTA, CDR2 FQGNSA. This chain's CDR3 is CASSLGLGGAEQYF. The CDR3 nucleotides are TGTGCCAGCAGCTTAGGGCTAGGAGGGGCTGAGCAGTACTTC.

J is TRBJ1-1 and V is TRBV6-1, with unresolved D. Trimming left V 3 bases short and J 1 base short, with 15 bases between. The CDR3 has 16 amino acids. Germline CDR1 is MNHNS and CDR2 is SASEGT. The CDR3 DNA reads TGTGCCAGCAGTGATCCGGCGTGGGAAGGGAACACTGAAGCTTTCTTT. Amino acids: CASSDPAWEGNTEAFF.

The chain joins TRBV28 to TRBJ2-1; 8 bases are a match to TRBD2. CDR3 size: 15 residues. Trimming removed 4 bases from V and 5 bases from J; junction bases left unmatched: 7. Per germline, CDR1 MDHEN and CDR2 SYDVKM. Here the CDR3 reads CASSSGGARDNEQFF. CDR3 in DNA: TGTGCCAGCAGTTCCGGGGGGGCTAGAGACAATGAGCAGTTCTTC. The full variable domain, rest sourced from reference TRBV28 and TRBJ2-1, is DVKVTQSSRYLVKRTGEKVFLECVQDMDHENMFWYRQDPGLGLRLIYFSYDVKMKEKGDIPEGYSVSREKKERFSLILESASTNQTSMYLCASSSGGARDNEQFFGPGTRLTVL.

The chain combines TRBV27 with TRBJ1-2; 10 bases agree with TRBD1. In germline, CDR1 is MNHEY, CDR2 SMNVEV (reference sequence). J lost 6 bases, V lost 4 bases, and 2 bases had no gene match. The CDR3 runs to 13 residues. The CDR3 region is CASSSTGGNGYTF. The CDR3 DNA follows: TGTGCCAGCAGTTCGACAGGGGGCAATGGCTACACCTTC.

V gene TRBV6-4 combines with J gene TRBJ2-4; 12 bases match TRBD2. Judging by the DNA end, TRBJ2-7 fits better; the J call may be wrong. This CDR3 has 14 amino acids. Germline CDR1 and CDR2: MRHNA and SNTAGT. In DNA form, the CDR3 reads TGTGCCAGCAGTGACTCGACTAGCGGGAGCGAGCAGTACTTC. It is translated as CASSDSTSGSEQYF.

This clonotype showed up just a few times. This may come from a read error, since a much larger clone is one base off. V usage is TRBV6-1 and J usage is TRBJ2-1; the D gene is possibly TRBD1 (7 bases). Trimming removed 3 bases from V and 10 bases from J, with 19 bases in between. The CDR3 has 15 residues. Germline loops: CDR1 MNHNS, CDR2 SASEGT. The CDR3: CASSETGRPTYEQFF. For the CDR3, the DNA is TGTGCCAGCAGTGAGACAGGGAGGCCTACCTACGAGCAGTTCTTC.

The chain combines TRBV4-1 with TRBJ2-5; weak D call: TRBD1 (6 bases). Near its end, the DNA agrees better with TRBJ2-7, so the J call may be wrong. Germline loops: CDR1 MGHRA, CDR2 YSYEKL. CDR3 length: 15 residues. CDR3 bases: TGCGCCAGCAGCCAAGGGTGGGACACGACATACGAGCAGTACTTC. Translating gives CASSQGWDTTYEQYF.

This clonotype is classed as large (0.1 to 1%). The J gene is TRBJ2-1, the V gene TRBV6-6, with D possibly TRBD1 on 5 matching bases. The J call may be in error: the DNA end matches TRBJ2-7 better. Germline loops: CDR1 MNHNY, CDR2 SVGAGI (reference sequence). The CDR3 is 12 residues long. This chain's CDR3 is CASSYTGLEQYF. CDR3 in DNA: TGTGCCAGCAGTTACACAGGCTTGGAGCAGTACTTC.

The rearrangement uses TRBV6-5 and TRBJ2-1, with D possibly being TRBD2 (6 bases). The assigned J gene may be wrong: the sequence end matches TRBJ2-7 better. CDR3 length: 13 amino acids. CDR1 and CDR2 (germline): MNHEY, SVGAGI. CDR3 region: CASSSSTGDEQYF. CDR3 coding DNA: TGTGCCAGCAGTTCTTCAACGGGGGACGAGCAGTACTTC.

This clonotype is classed as large. This rearrangement joins TRBV11-3 to TRBJ2-1, with D hard to call. V was clipped by 2 bases and J by 6 bases, with 8 bases between them. Germline CDR1 SGHNT, CDR2 YENEEA. The CDR3 loop spans 13 amino acids. This chain's CDR3 is CASSLKLGNEQFF. In nucleotides, the CDR3 is TGTGCCAGCAGCTTAAAATTGGGCAATGAGCAGTTCTTC.

This clonotype was counted a single time. The chain couples TRBV6-6 to TRBJ2-1, with 9 bases fitting TRBD1. This CDR3 region has 15 residues. Unmatched junction bases numbered 5, after V lost 5 bases and J lost 3 bases. Germline V lookup: CDR1 MNHNY, CDR2 SVGAGI (reference sequence). The CDR3 reads CASSLRTGVYNEQFF. The CDR3, as DNA: TGTGCCAGCAGTCTACGGACAGGGGTCTACAATGAGCAGTTCTTC.

Judged by abundance, this clonotype is medium-sized (0.01 to 0.1%). The chain uses TRBV12-3 or TRBV12-4 and TRBJ2-2, with D perhaps TRBD1 (5 bases). Trimming took 5 bases from V and 3 from J, leaving 10 bases between them. The CDR3 consists of 14 residues. The CDR3 DNA sequence: TGTGCCAGCAGTGACAGCGCGTACACCGGGGAGCTGTTTTTT. Translating it yields CASSDSAYTGELFF.

This clonotype is medium-sized within its sample. This may come from a read error, since a much larger clone is one base off. The chain employs TRBV6-1 and TRBJ2-5; a weak D match, TRBD1 (6 bases). The germline gives CDR1 MNHNS, CDR2 SASEGT. The CDR3 runs to 14 residues. Trimming removed 5 bases from V and 11 bases from J, with 21 bases in between. The DNA of the CDR3 is TGTGCCAGCAGTCTGACAGGACGGTACAATGAGCAGTACTTC. Translation: CASSLTGRYNEQYF.

This clonotype came up a few times. The rearrangement uses TRBV11-1 and TRBJ2-1; D is unresolved. The J call may not be correct, given that the DNA end is closer to TRBJ2-7. The CDR3 is made up of 11 amino acids. Looked up from germline, CDR1 is SGHAT and CDR2 is FQDESV (reference sequence). The CDR3 region has the DNA TGTGCCAGCAGCGACAACTACGAGCAGTACTTC. Its protein product is CASSDNYEQYF.

This clonotype was recorded many times. The V gene is TRBV6-6, the J gene TRBJ2-5; 14 nucleotides match TRBD2. V lost 7 bases, J lost 5 bases, and 9 bases stayed unmatched. This CDR3 region has 16 residues. Germline V gives CDR1 MNHNY, CDR2 SVGAGI (reference sequence). CDR3 nucleotide sequence: TGTGCCAGCATTCGACTAGCGGGAGGGCCCGGGGAGACCCAGTACTTC. Residues: CASIRLAGGPGETQYF.